This TCR beta chain was captured by sequencing in a study of shared clonotypes between healthy human individuals (TCRdb year 2020). Regarding the complete study: The cohort comprised a couple of women and three men aged 18 to 49 years. For each donor, CD4 naive and CD4 memory were each given three plates, CD8 naive was given two plates, and CD8 memory was given one plate. The study deeply sequenced blood TCR repertoires of five healthy adults to estimate repertoire size and the extent of clonotype sharing between individuals. To increase sequencing depth and limit assay-specific biases, different laboratories used diverse techniques to prepare libraries and sequence TCR repertoires. Each donor's leukapheresis produced roughly between roughly 0.9 and 9 billion PBMCs. General findings and caveats noted by the study authors: When a handful of donors were compared, the shared fraction of clonotypes was around 4.6% for naive CD4, approximately 3.3% for naive CD8, 2.3% for memory CD4, and around 0.37% for memory CD8. Compared with non-shared clonotypes, clonotypes shared by all four sorted-subset donors had higher generation probabilities. Based on pairwise subsampling, the degree of clonotype sharing among donors was expected to be affected by sequencing depth. Even with the large sequencing depth, rarefaction of the sorted-subset datasets indicated that sequencing was incomplete. Larger estimated clonotype richness was generally found for naive subsets than for memory subsets. Sampling was restricted to blood, and TCR repertoires in tissues likely differ from the TCR repertoires found in blood. Because the study included only a small number of donors, the genetic and exposure-history diversity represented was limited.

Comment on this clone: This receptor's antigen is unknown. No base qualities exist here, and no much larger clone lies one base off it.

The donors were healthy, HIV-negative adults who had no recently reported acute infections or vaccinations. Every donor was a Caucasian adult residing in Nashville, Tennessee, USA. CD4+ T cells were enriched by magnetic negative selection; naive cells were then positively selected on CD45RA, and the negative fraction formed the memory subset. Blood was collected by leukapheresis, and PBMCs were isolated by Ficoll-Histopaque density gradient centrifugation and then cryopreserved in liquid nitrogen vapor phase. Analytical flow cytometry was used to check the purity and quantity of every magnetically sorted T cell population. Genomic DNA was isolated from every sorted fraction and measured by UV absorbance on a Nanodrop 2000c. Using the deep immunoSEQ assay, TCR CDR3 regions were amplified from genomic DNA by multiplex PCR. For each cell subset, the extracted genomic DNA was distributed evenly across all wells of several immunoSEQ 96-well plates, and each plate served as one replicate. For sorted subsets, each replicate PCR was loaded with about 200 ng genomic DNA, equivalent to about 30,000 T cell genomes. Purified libraries were measured with a Qubit 3.0 fluorometer, size-checked on a Bioanalyzer 2100, and measured again with the KAPA Library Quantification kit. Every immunoSEQ 96-well plate was sequenced on a dedicated single-read 150-cycle Illumina NextSeq 550 flow cell. The authors' analysis ran thus. Because the immunoSEQ output held only junctional sequences and lacked quality scores, the filtering could not match the filtering applied to full-length reads. To assign V/J genes and CDR3, sequences were annotated against IMGT germline references using PyIR, a Python wrapper for IgBLAST v1.9. Any read was removed if the V/J assignment was weak (E-value above 1e-6), the CDR3 was missing, or the read contained stop codons, out-of-frame junctions, or ambiguous translated residues. V3J clonotypes were defined as sequences sharing the same inferred V gene, J gene, and CDR3 amino acid sequence. Percentage overlap between repertoires was computed as shared unique clonotypes divided by the size of the smaller repertoire. Repertoire richness was assessed with RTK rarefaction, the Chao1 estimator, and Recon v2.1 estimates of unobserved clonotypes. OLGA was used to compute generation probabilities for all TCRbeta clonotypes that the gDNA method yielded from a handful of donors. TCRdb mirrors the immuneACCESS table, restricted to in-frame sequences. Some clones are absent from its copies; in checked studies, under half trace to an unresolved V gene, and the reason for the others is unknown. V and J calls and clone size are those listed in that table; D and trimming were worked out from the DNA. In all, the sample holds approximately 2,000,000 clones, and less than 95% of those were seen once. 0.37% of the sample is held by the ten biggest clonotypes.

Specimen: naive CD4+ T cells from PBMCs. In light of the paper, this sample's cell subset or site label describes: CD45RA+ positively selected. The clonotype was recovered from a man between 18 and 35 years old in good health. Some clones in this sample may be carry-over from other donors' samples.

The nucleotide sequence reads as follows: TGTGCCAGTAGTAGAAAAGGGGCACGGGGGGCCGTGAACACCGGGGAGCTGTTTTTT. It specifies CASSRKGARGAVNTGELFF. The chain links TRBV19 with TRBJ2-2; the D gene is perhaps TRBD2, on 7 matching bases. Reading from cysteine to phenylalanine, the CDR3 counts 19 amino acids. Of the read, only the CDR3 DNA is kept; its 57 bases are in frame from base 1. Via the germline V gene (reference sequence), CDR1 is LNHDA and CDR2 SQIVND. A distance of 22 bases separates the germline ends of V and J, which lose 4 bases and 1 base respectively.